The 17 T cell receptor beta chains below all came from one sample that was sequenced in a study of PD-1 blockade in mismatch repair-deficient tumors (dated by TCRdb to about 2017). Libraries were built with the immunoSEQ multiplex PCR assay. TCRdb obtained this table from immuneACCESS and retained in-frame rearrangements with V and J assigned. These tables miss some clones; where compared with another copy, unresolved V genes account for less than half of the shortfall, and the remainder is unexplained. Within this sample are some 27,000 clones, with less than 85% of them counted one time only. About 3% of the sample rests with the top ten. What this sample's time point label stands for: peripheral blood before pembrolizumab. The sequences come from PBMCs, collected before pembrolizumab treatment. The receptors originated from an adult with mismatch repair-deficient cancer.

V usage is TRBV7-2 and J usage is TRBJ1-5; D not certain. The V and J ends lost 1 base and 4 bases respectively, with 14 bases between them. This CDR3 has 16 residues. CDR1 is SGHTA, CDR2 FQGNSA, per germline. In nucleotides, the CDR3 is TGTGCCAGCAGCTTAGAAAGGCGGAGGGCGAATCAGCCCCAGCATTTT. Amino acid sequence: CASSLERRRANQPQHF. The full variable domain, its missing parts supplied by reference TRBV7-2 and TRBJ1-5, is GAGVSQSPSNKVTEKGKDVELRCDPISGHTALYWYRQSLGQGLEFLIYFQGNSAPDKSGLPSDRFSAERTGGSVSTLTIQRTQQEDSAVYLCASSLERRRANQPQHFGDGTRLSIL.

The gene calls are TRBV5-1 and TRBJ1-1; TRBD1 is a possible D gene (5 bases). Germline CDR1 is SGHRS and CDR2 is YFSETQ. This CDR3 region has 15 residues. Trimming left V 0 bases short and J 0 bases short, with 9 bases between. The CDR3 sequence is CASSLAGGVNTEAFF. The CDR3 nucleotides are TGCGCCAGCAGCTTGGCCGGGGGGGTGAACACTGAAGCTTTCTTT.

The chain carries TRBV14 and TRBJ2-3, with unresolved D. CDR1 is SGHDN, CDR2 FVKESK, per germline. The CDR3 loop spans 13 amino acids. Trimming took 4 bases from V and 0 from J, leaving 5 bases between them. In DNA, the CDR3 is TGTGCCAGCAGCCCCCCGAGCACAGATACGCAGTATTTT. It is translated as CASSPPSTDTQYF.

CDR3 bases: TGTGCCAGCAGTTTCGCGGGGGGCACTGAAGCTTTCTTT. Residues: CASSFAGGTEAFF. This chain connects TRBV28 to TRBJ1-1; TRBD1 might be the D (5 bases). V was pared by 3 bases and J by 4 bases, with 9 bases between. CDR1 and CDR2 from the germline V gene are MDHEN and SYDVKM. The CDR3 runs to 13 residues.

This clone was seen once. The chain couples TRBV6-5 to TRBJ2-1; possible D gene TRBD1, 6 bases. V was trimmed by 5 bases and J by 8 bases, leaving 16 bases between them. Germline V gene sequence: CDR1 MNHEY, CDR2 SVGAGI. The CDR3 spans 14 residues. This CDR3 reads CASSLQAAGDEQFF. The DNA for the CDR3 is TGTGCCAGCAGTCTGCAGGCCGCAGGGGATGAGCAGTTCTTC.

The chain carries TRBV30 and TRBJ1-1; the D gene is possibly TRBD1 (5 bases). V lost 3 bases to trimming and J lost 5 bases, with 16 bases between them. The length of the CDR3 is 14 residues. Germline values: CDR1 GTSNPN, CDR2 SVGIG (reference sequence). This CDR3 reads CAWRGPAGSTEAFF. The CDR3 nucleotides are TGTGCCTGGAGGGGGCCTGCCGGTTCGACTGAAGCTTTCTTT. Complete variable domain (other parts from reference TRBV30 and TRBJ1-1): SQTIHQWPATLVQPVGSPLSLECTVEGTSNPNLYWYRQAAGRGLQLLFYSVGIGQISSEVPQNLSASRPQDRQFILSSKKLLLSDSGFYLCAWRGPAGSTEAFFGQGTRLTVV.

In nucleotides, the CDR3 is TGTGCCAGCAGCTTCCGCGGGAGATTATACAATGAGCAGTTCTTC. Translation gives CASSFRGRLYNEQFF. This chain joins TRBV7-3 and TRBJ2-1, with 7 bases matching TRBD2. CDR1 is SGHTA and CDR2 is FQGTGA in the germline V gene. With 3 bases clipped from V and 4 bases from J, the junction kept 6 bases outside the gene matches. CDR3 length equals 15 residues.

The V and J genes are TRBV28 and TRBJ1-2; D is perhaps TRBD1 (6 bases). V lost 10 bases and J lost 0, with 18 bases in between. CDR3 length: 15 amino acids. Germline CDR1 MDHEN, CDR2 SYDVKM. The CDR3 region has the DNA TGTGCCATCTTCATTAGACAGGAGACTAACTATGGCTACACCTTC. Its translation is CAIFIRQETNYGYTF.

The chain employs TRBV19 and TRBJ1-5; possible D gene TRBD1, 6 bases. CDR1 and CDR2 from the germline V gene are LNHDA and SQIVND (reference sequence). This CDR3 has 14 amino acids. With 8 bases removed from V and 6 bases from J, the gap between germline ends came to 17 bases. CDR3 nucleotide sequence: TGTGCCAGTCACAGAGGGGGGGCGGGTCAGCCCCAGCATTTT. Protein sequence: CASHRGGAGQPQHF.

This chain connects TRBV4-2 to TRBJ1-2; D is uncertain. V shed 8 bases and J shed 3 bases, with 10 bases lying between them. Per the germline V gene, CDR1 is LGHNA and CDR2 is YNFKEQ. CDR3 length equals 12 residues. CDR3 nucleotide sequence: TGTGCCAGCGAGGGTAGGGACTATGGCTACACCTTC. Translating gives CASEGRDYGYTF.

J is TRBJ2-5 and V is TRBV7-7; TRBD2 matches at 8 bases. The germline CDR1 and CDR2 sequences are SSHAT and FNYEAQ (reference sequence). The CDR3 extends over 16 amino acids. V was clipped by 1 base and J by 2 bases; unmatched bases: 6. CDR3 bases: TGTGCCAGCAGCTTAGGGCTTTTAGCGGGACAAGAGACCCAGTACTTC. Its protein is CASSLGLLAGQETQYF.

V and J are TRBV7-9 and TRBJ2-7, with TRBD1 matching 7 bases. This CDR3 spans 15 amino acids. With V trimmed by 5 bases and J by 7 bases, 14 bases remained unmatched. Germline CDR1 reads SEHNR; CDR2 reads FQNEAQ (reference sequence). The CDR3 region is CASSQGDTTTLEQYF. The DNA for the CDR3 is TGTGCCAGCAGCCAGGGGGACACAACTACACTGGAGCAGTACTTC.

The chain carries TRBV6-1 and TRBJ2-7, with 13 bases identical to TRBD2. J lost 3 bases, V lost 4 bases, and 12 bases had no gene match. Germline V gene sequence: CDR1 MNHNS, CDR2 SASEGT. CDR3 length: 18 residues. The CDR3 bases are TGTGCCAGCAGTGCCCGGGACGGAAGGACTAGCGGGAGCTACGAGCAGTACTTC. As protein: CASSARDGRTSGSYEQYF.

The chain combines TRBV5-6 with TRBJ2-5; D is perhaps TRBD2 (6 bases). V lost 3 bases and J lost 5, with 17 bases in between. The CDR3 loop spans 15 amino acids. Looked up from germline, CDR1 is SGHDT and CDR2 is YYEEEE. The CDR3 DNA follows: TGTGCCAGCAGCTCAAAGACTAGTAAGTCGGAGACCCAGTACTTC. Translating it yields CASSSKTSKSETQYF.

V and J are TRBV25-1 and TRBJ1-6, with TRBD1 matching 9 bases. Per the germline V gene, CDR1 is MGHDK and CDR2 is SYGVNS. V was pared by 5 bases and J by 7 bases, with 9 bases of the junction left unmatched. The CDR3 loop spans 16 amino acids. The CDR3 reads CASSWGSGTGNSPLHF. The CDR3 nucleotides are TGTGCCAGCAGTTGGGGCTCCGGGACAGGGAATTCACCCCTCCACTTT.

V gene TRBV19 combines with J gene TRBJ1-2, with D perhaps TRBD1 (5 bases). Trimming removed 5 bases at V and 3 bases at J, with 13 bases between. This CDR3 spans 14 amino acids. The germline V gene encodes CDR1 LNHDA and CDR2 SQIVND (reference sequence). The DNA of the CDR3 is TGTGCCAGTAGTCAAGGGGTTCGTCACTATGGCTACACCTTC. Its protein is CASSQGVRHYGYTF.

The V gene is TRBV9, the J gene TRBJ1-3; 11 bases agree with TRBD1. Germline loops: CDR1 SGDLS, CDR2 YYNGEE. The junction had 12 bases not matched to a gene; V was cut back by 0 bases and J by 7 bases. The CDR3 has 18 residues. CDR3 residues: CASSVGGYLDRGLNTIYF. CDR3 DNA sequence: TGTGCCAGCAGCGTAGGGGGATATTTGGACAGGGGGCTTAACACCATATATTTT.